Listed here are 25 T cell receptor beta chains from one sample, sequenced in a study of STAT5B mutations in CD4+ large granular lymphocyte leukemia (dated by TCRdb to 2022 to 2024). Library method: the immunoSEQ multiplex PCR assay. The immuneACCESS repertoire file appears here via TCRdb, limited to in-frame rearrangements. These files lack a portion of the clones; in checked studies, under half of the deficit traces to unresolved V genes, and the cause of the others is not known. Present in this sample are about 29,000 clones, approximately 79% of which were seen just once. About 6% of the sample is taken by the ten largest. The sample comprised CD4+ T cells from blood buffy coats. These receptors were taken from a human donor in good health.

The chain uses TRBV6-5 and TRBJ1-2; 8 bases are a match to TRBD1. Unmatched junction bases numbered 3, after V lost 5 bases and J lost 7 bases. This CDR3 has 12 residues. Germline CDR1 reads MNHEY; CDR2 reads SVGAGI. In nucleotides, the CDR3 is TGTGCCAGCAGTACGACAGGGGTTGGCTACACCTTC. Protein: CASSTTGVGYTF.

The genes are TRBV5-1 and TRBJ1-5; possibly TRBD1 for D (5 bases). The CDR3 covers 16 residues. In germline, CDR1 is SGHRS, CDR2 YFSETQ. Trimming removed 0 bases from V and 1 base from J, with 11 bases in between. CDR3 sequence (DNA): TGCGCCAGCAGCTTGGGAGGGGTTGGGAGCAATCAGCCCCAGCATTTT. Translated: CASSLGGVGSNQPQHF.

V is TRBV6-1 and J is TRBJ1-1, with a possible D match to TRBD1 (5 bases). The CDR3 totals 14 residues. The germline V and J ends were trimmed by 7 bases and 6 bases, with 18 bases remaining between them. Germline CDR1 is MNHNS and CDR2 is SASEGT. CDR3 DNA sequence: TGTGCCAGCAAGGACACCTGGCTTGGCTCTGAAGCTTTCTTT. Translation: CASKDTWLGSEAFF.

The chain couples TRBV29-1 to TRBJ2-7; 7 nucleotides align to TRBD1. The germline gives CDR1 SQVTM, CDR2 ANQGSEA. V trimming: 6 bases; J trimming: 1 base; junction bases outside the gene matches: 12. This CDR3 is built from 15 residues. In nucleotides, the CDR3 is TGCAGCGTGACAGGGTCCTCTCGTACATCCTACGAGCAGTACTTC. Encoded protein: CSVTGSSRTSYEQYF.

The rearrangement joins TRBV7-2 to TRBJ1-1, with D unclear. The germline CDR1 and CDR2 sequences are SGHTA and FQGNSA. The CDR3 contains 11 residues. V was trimmed by 8 bases and J by 1 base, leaving 5 bases between them. This chain's CDR3 is CASFGNTEAFF. In DNA form, the CDR3 reads TGTGCCAGCTTTGGGAACACTGAAGCTTTCTTT. Full variable domain (outside the CDR3, taken from reference TRBV7-2 and TRBJ1-1): GAGVSQSPSNKVTEKGKDVELRCDPISGHTALYWYRQSLGQGLEFLIYFQGNSAPDKSGLPSDRFSAERTGGSVSTLTIQRTQQEDSAVYLCASFGNTEAFFGQGTRLTVV.

As for this clone: Other DNA variants within this sample encode the same CDR3. This rearrangement joins TRBV6-1 to TRBJ2-7; TRBD2 is a possible D gene (6 bases). Deletions cut 2 bases from V and 4 bases from J, with 18 bases between. The CDR3 is made up of 16 amino acids. The germline V gene has CDR1 MNHNS and CDR2 SASEGT. In nucleotides, the CDR3 is TGTGCCAGCAGTGAACGGTCCTGGGGGGATCGATACGAGCAGTACGTC. Translation gives CASSERSWGDRYEQYV.

This CDR3 is CASSLDYPAASGANVLTF. The CDR3 nucleotides are TGTGCCAGCAGCTTAGACTACCCTGCGGCCTCTGGGGCCAACGTCCTGACTTTC. This chain joins TRBV7-2 and TRBJ2-6; no reliable D call. Trimming shortened V by 1 base and J by 0 bases, and 13 bases separated the two germline ends. Germline V gene lookup returns CDR1 SGHTA and CDR2 FQGNSA. The CDR3 is made up of 18 amino acids. Complete variable domain (other parts from reference TRBV7-2 and TRBJ2-6): GAGVSQSPSNKVTEKGKDVELRCDPISGHTALYWYRQSLGQGLEFLIYFQGNSAPDKSGLPSDRFSAERTGGSVSTLTIQRTQQEDSAVYLCASSLDYPAASGANVLTFGAGSRLTVL.

CDR3 sequence reads: CASSLGTSGGRPYNEQFF. CDR3 sequence (DNA): TGCGCCAGCAGCTTAGGGACTAGCGGGGGTCGCCCATACAATGAGCAGTTCTTC. This rearrangement joins TRBV5-1 to TRBJ2-1; 14 bases align to TRBD2. The trim removed 2 bases at V and 4 bases at J, leaving 8 bases unmatched. From germline, CDR1 is SGHRS and CDR2 YFSETQ. This CDR3 is 18 amino acids long.

This clone has a single count. The rearrangement links TRBV4-1 to TRBJ1-5; possibly TRBD1 for D (5 bases). Germline assignment: CDR1 MGHRA and CDR2 YSYEKL. The germline V and J ends were trimmed by 0 bases and 5 bases, with 11 bases remaining between them. The CDR3 runs 15 residues. CDR3 bases: TGCGCCAGCAGCCAAGATCCCGGGGCCGATCAGCCCCAGCATTTT. It translates to CASSQDPGADQPQHF.

This chain joins TRBV11-2 and TRBJ1-1; 10 bases map to TRBD1. The CDR3 is 16 amino acids. The germline CDR1 and CDR2 sequences are SGHAT and FQNNGV. The trim removed 5 bases at V and 8 bases at J, leaving 14 bases unmatched. In DNA, the CDR3 is TGTGCCAGCAGCGGCAGATATCCCGGGACAGGGGTCGAAGCTTTCTTT. Translation gives CASSGRYPGTGVEAFF.

About this clone itself: Other nucleotide sequences in the sample specify the same CDR3. The chain carries TRBV7-9 and TRBJ2-5, with 8 nucleotides matching TRBD2. CDR3 size: 15 residues. J gave up 2 bases and V 5 bases, and 7 bases lay outside the gene matches. Germline V gene lookup returns CDR1 SEHNR and CDR2 FQNEAQ (reference sequence). CDR3 in DNA: TGTGCCAGCAGCCCGGTGGCGGGGGGACAAGAGACCCAGTACTTC. Amino acids: CASSPVAGGQETQYF.

This chain connects TRBV5-1 to TRBJ1-2, with TRBD1 as a possible D gene (5 bases). This CDR3 has 13 amino acids. V was pared by 1 base and J by 4 bases, with 8 bases between. Germline V CDR1 and CDR2: SGHRS, YFSETQ. This chain's CDR3 is CASSLTGSYGYTF. In DNA form, the CDR3 reads TGCGCCAGCAGCTTGACAGGCTCCTATGGCTACACCTTC.

This chain uses TRBV2 with TRBJ2-7; D is undetermined. This CDR3 comprises 13 residues. V was trimmed by 5 bases and J by 2 bases, leaving 10 bases between them. The V gene's germline CDR1 is SNHLY and CDR2 FYNNEI. The CDR3 reads CASSIGETYEQYF. DNA of the CDR3: TGTGCCAGCAGTATAGGTGAAACCTACGAGCAGTACTTC.

DNA of the CDR3: TGTGCCAGCAGCTTAGGACTAGCGGGGATTGTGGAGACCCAGTACTTC. It yields the protein CASSLGLAGIVETQYF. The chain links TRBV7-2 to TRBJ2-5; 11 nucleotides agree with TRBD2. After removal of 1 base from V and 5 bases from J, the junction contained 6 bases not matched to a gene. Germline loops: CDR1 SGHTA, CDR2 FQGNSA. This CDR3 has 16 amino acids. Full variable domain (rest looked up from reference TRBV7-2 and TRBJ2-5): GAGVSQSPSNKVTEKGKDVELRCDPISGHTALYWYRQSLGQGLEFLIYFQGNSAPDKSGLPSDRFSAERTGGSVSTLTIQRTQQEDSAVYLCASSLGLAGIVETQYFGPGTRLLVL.

The chain couples TRBV5-4 to TRBJ1-1; 8 bases are a match to TRBD1. Looked up from germline, CDR1 is SGHNT and CDR2 is YYREEE (reference sequence). With 4 bases clipped from V and 4 bases from J, the junction kept 9 bases outside the gene matches. This CDR3 comprises 15 residues. In nucleotides, the CDR3 is TGTGCCAGCAGCGACTCCAGGGGGCTGAGCACTGAAGCTTTCTTT. Its protein is CASSDSRGLSTEAFF.

This clone has a handful of counts. This chain connects TRBV9 to TRBJ2-1, with D perhaps matching TRBD2 (6 bases). Germline V gene data show CDR1 as SGDLS and CDR2 as YYNGEE. This CDR3 spans 17 amino acids. Trimming stripped 0 bases from V and 7 bases from J, with 20 bases between. Here the CDR3 DNA reads TGTGCCAGCAGCGTAGATATTGCGGAGGGATTCGGGAATGAGCAGTTCTTC. This encodes CASSVDIAEGFGNEQFF.

The CDR3 nucleotides are TGTGCCAGCAGTTACGGGGGGACAATGCATTTT. The encoded protein is CASSYGGTMHF. The genes are TRBV6-5 and TRBJ1-5; maybe TRBD1 (6 bases). The length of the CDR3 is 11 residues. CDR1 is MNHEY and CDR2 is SVGAGI in the germline V gene. The V end lost 2 bases, the J end lost 15 bases, and 11 bases lay between the germline ends.

In this sample, this clone turned up a few times. The CDR3 bases are TGTGCCAGCAGGCCGCTAGGCTCTGGAAACACCATATATTTT. The encoded protein is CASRPLGSGNTIYF. The rearrangement uses TRBV9 and TRBJ1-3, with no clear D. CDR1 and CDR2 (germline): SGDLS, YYNGEE. The CDR3 spans 14 residues. V was trimmed by 5 bases and J by 0 bases, leaving 9 bases between them.

This sequence joins TRBV19 and TRBJ2-2; D gene uncertain. Germline V lookup: CDR1 LNHDA, CDR2 SQIVND (reference sequence). This CDR3 comprises 14 residues. Trimming took off 5 bases at V and 0 bases at J, with 7 bases between the two ends. In nucleotides, the CDR3 is TGTGCCAGTAGTTTTCAGACGAACACCGGGGAGCTGTTTTTT. As protein: CASSFQTNTGELFF.

The genes are TRBV20-1 and TRBJ2-5; D call uncertain. Per germline, CDR1 DFQATT and CDR2 SNEGSKA (reference sequence). The V and J ends lost 6 bases and 5 bases respectively, with 10 bases between them. The CDR3 has 11 amino acids. The CDR3 sequence is CSALLRETQYF. CDR3 coding DNA: TGCAGTGCGCTACTTCGGGAGACCCAGTACTTC.

The chain is built from TRBV18 and TRBJ1-2; possible D gene TRBD1, 6 bases. The CDR3 spans 15 residues. Germline lookup yields CDR1 KGHSH and CDR2 LQKENI. With 4 bases removed from V and 5 bases from J, the gap between germline ends came to 17 bases. The CDR3 spells CASSQSDRPGYGYTF. DNA for the CDR3: TGTGCCAGCTCACAAAGTGACAGGCCTGGGTATGGCTACACCTTC.

The chain combines TRBV11-2 with TRBJ2-1; 8 nucleotides agree with TRBD2. J lost 6 bases, V lost 1 base, and 11 bases had no gene match. This CDR3 is built from 17 residues. Germline CDR1 reads SGHAT; CDR2 reads FQNNGV. The chain's CDR3 is CASSLVGPGLVANEQFF. The CDR3 DNA reads TGTGCCAGCAGCTTAGTGGGACCGGGACTAGTAGCCAATGAGCAGTTCTTC.

The V gene is TRBV5-1, the J gene TRBJ1-3, with a weak D call TRBD1 (6 bases). Germline CDR1 reads SGHRS; CDR2 reads YFSETQ. V lost 3 bases to trimming and J lost 0 bases, with 13 bases between them. The CDR3 is made up of 16 amino acids. CDR3 DNA: TGCGCCAGCAGCTATTCGTCGACAGGCTCTGGAAACACCATATATTTT. It encodes CASSYSSTGSGNTIYF.

This chain uses TRBV5-1 with TRBJ2-1; D unresolved. The V gene's germline CDR1 is SGHRS and CDR2 YFSETQ. V was clipped by 4 bases and J by 9 bases, with 14 bases between them. This CDR3 spans 13 amino acids. The CDR3 is CASSQSLSSEQFF. DNA of the CDR3: TGCGCCAGCAGCCAGAGTTTGTCGAGTGAGCAGTTCTTC.

This chain links TRBV4-2 with TRBJ2-7; 7 bases map to TRBD2. Looked up from germline, CDR1 is LGHNA and CDR2 is YNFKEQ. Trimming took 0 bases from V and 0 from J; bases not matched to a gene: 11. The CDR3 loop spans 18 amino acids. The chain's CDR3 is CASSQDPQSAGSSYEQYF. DNA of the CDR3: TGTGCCAGCAGCCAAGACCCCCAATCAGCGGGGAGCTCCTACGAGCAGTACTTC.